Shown below are 31 T cell receptor beta chains from a single sample sequenced in a study of early T cells in non-severe SARS-CoV-2 infection. TCRdb re-derived calls from the 5' RACE reads in MiXCR, one entry per CDR3 protein. This table has tens of thousands of distinct CDR3 sequences, 5% to 6.5% appearing once. The sample was whole blood. The source is an adult who was a healthcare worker with PCR-confirmed SARS-CoV-2 infection or an uninfected control (not recorded which).

The table lists this clonotype with many counts. V and J are TRBV7-3 and TRBJ2-7; a possible D gene is TRBD2 (6 bases). Trimming shortened V by 5 bases and J by 7 bases, and 15 bases separated the two germline ends. The CDR3 runs 13 residues. Germline V gene data show CDR1 as SGHTA and CDR2 as FQGTGA. Here the CDR3 DNA reads TGTGCCAGCAGCCAGGACTACCTACGGGAGCAGTACTTC. As protein: CASSQDYLREQYF.

Ten or more counts support this clonotype. The CDR3 sequence is CASSEAQKYRLQADTQYF. In nucleotides, the CDR3 is TGTGCCAGCAGTGAAGCGCAAAAGTACCGTCTTCAGGCAGATACGCAGTATTTT. J is TRBJ2-3 and V is TRBV6-1, with unresolved D. V lost 0 bases to trimming and J lost 4 bases, with 20 bases between them. The germline V gene has CDR1 MNHNS and CDR2 SASEGT. The CDR3 has 18 residues.

This clonotype came up many times. This chain joins TRBV28 and TRBJ2-2; 12 bases align to TRBD2. This CDR3 has 17 residues. Germline V CDR1 and CDR2: MDHEN, SYDVKM. J was trimmed by 3 bases and V by 3 bases; bases with no gene match: 5. The DNA for the CDR3 is TGTGCCAGCAGTTTTCCTAGCGGGAGGGCTGACACCGGGGAGCTGTTTTTT. It is translated as CASSFPSGRADTGELFF.

This sequence joins TRBV7-9 and TRBJ1-5; maybe TRBD1 (6 bases). CDR3 size: 16 residues. The V and J ends lost 5 bases and 6 bases respectively, with 20 bases between them. CDR1 SEHNR and CDR2 FQNEAQ come from the germline V gene (reference sequence). The DNA for the CDR3 is TGTGCCAGCAGCCAAGGGGTTAACAGGGATCGTCAGCCCCAGCATTTT. The encoded protein is CASSQGVNRDRQPQHF.

This clonotype was observed a few times. The genes are TRBV12-3 or TRBV12-4 and TRBJ2-4; no clear D. The CDR3 spans 11 residues. The V end lost 6 bases, the J end lost 8 bases, and 8 bases lay between the germline ends. DNA of the CDR3: TGTGCCAGCAGCTTATCCCACATTCAGTACTTC. Translating gives CASSLSHIQYF.

This sequence joins TRBV20-1 and TRBJ2-5, with 8 bases matching TRBD2. The germline V gene encodes CDR1 DFQATT and CDR2 SNEGSKA (reference sequence). The CDR3 extends over 12 amino acids. V dropped 3 bases and J dropped 5; count of bases not matched to a gene: 2. CDR3 amino acids: CSARTSAETQYF. DNA for the CDR3: TGCAGTGCTAGGACTAGCGCTGAGACCCAGTACTTC.

This clonotype was recorded many times. The genes are TRBV6-1 and TRBJ2-7; D possibly corresponds to TRBD2 (7 bases). This CDR3 region has 13 residues. Germline V gene sequence: CDR1 MNHNS, CDR2 SASEGT. V lost 6 bases to trimming and J lost 3 bases, with 12 bases between them. The CDR3 sequence: CASRYRGGYEQYF. The CDR3 DNA reads TGTGCCAGCAGGTATAGGGGGGGCTACGAGCAGTACTTC.

Many counts were recorded for this clonotype. The rearrangement uses TRBV7-9 and TRBJ2-2; TRBD2 aligns across 12 bases. This CDR3 comprises 17 residues. Losses at the gene ends were 5 bases for V and 0 bases for J; bases not matched to a gene: 4. CDR1 is SEHNR, CDR2 FQNEAQ, per germline (reference sequence). The CDR3: CASSKGLAGPNTGELFF. The CDR3 coding sequence is TGTGCCAGCAGCAAAGGACTAGCGGGACCGAACACCGGGGAGCTGTTTTTT.

This clonotype was recorded many times. The chain recombines TRBV13 with TRBJ2-5, with D perhaps matching TRBD1 or TRBD2 (7 bases each). Looked up from germline, CDR1 is PRHDT and CDR2 is FYEKMQ (reference sequence). The V and J ends lost 5 bases and 5 bases respectively, with 15 bases between them. CDR3 length: 14 residues. This chain's CDR3 is CASSAYRGGETQYF. CDR3 DNA: TGTGCCAGCAGCGCGTACAGGGGAGGGGAGACCCAGTACTTC.

This clonotype appeared many times. The J gene is TRBJ1-2, the V gene TRBV28; 8 nucleotides align to TRBD1. The V segment lost 3 bases and the J segment 2 bases; nucleotides outside the gene matches: 2. The length of the CDR3 is 14 residues. Germline assignment: CDR1 MDHEN and CDR2 SYDVKM. The CDR3 here is CASSFRTGNYGYTF. The CDR3 DNA reads as TGTGCCAGCAGTTTCCGGACAGGGAACTATGGCTACACCTTC.

This clonotype has more than one count but fewer than ten. In this CDR3 the conserved last residue, phenylalanine or tryptophan, is missing, so a read error is likely. The V call is TRBV5-1, the J call TRBJ2-7, with 7 bases identical to TRBD2. Germline V gene data show CDR1 as SGHRS and CDR2 as YFSETQ. The J segment lost 2 bases and the V segment lost 2 bases, leaving 4 bases of the junction unmatched. CDR3 length: 14 amino acids. The CDR3 reads CASSLGGSAYEQYS. The CDR3 DNA reads as TGCGCCAGCAGCTTAGGCGGGAGTGCCTACGAGCAGTACTCC.

This clonotype was seen ten or more times. The chain links TRBV10-3 to TRBJ2-2; tentative D call: TRBD1 (6 bases). CDR3 size: 15 residues. Trimming pared 3 bases from V and 0 bases from J, leaving 8 bases between. Germline V lookup: CDR1 ENHRY, CDR2 SYGVKD. CDR3 loop: CAISEQGANTGELFF. The CDR3 DNA reads TGTGCCATCAGTGAACAGGGAGCGAACACCGGGGAGCTGTTTTTT.

The rearrangement links TRBV12-3 or TRBV12-4 to TRBJ2-2; 7 positions agree with TRBD2. CDR3 length equals 14 residues. J lost 3 bases, V lost 6 bases, and 4 bases had no gene match. Here the CDR3 DNA reads TGTGCCAGCAGAACGGGAGGTGACACCGGGGAGCTGTTTTTT. This encodes CASRTGGDTGELFF.

The sample holds a few counts of this clonotype. The chain uses TRBV29-1 and TRBJ2-2; 8 bases are shared with TRBD2. The CDR3 loop spans 14 amino acids. V trimming: 7 bases; J trimming: 0 bases; junction bases outside the gene matches: 4. CDR1 SQVTM and CDR2 ANQGSEA come from the germline V gene. CDR3 loop: CSAPGLANTGELFF. CDR3 sequence (DNA): TGCAGCGCCCCGGGACTAGCGAACACCGGGGAGCTGTTTTTT.

This clonotype was seen ten or more times. The chain has TRBV6-1 and TRBJ2-2, with D unclear. V was pared by 2 bases and J by 0 bases, with 13 bases between. The germline CDR1 and CDR2 sequences are MNHNS and SASEGT. The CDR3 has 17 amino acids. The CDR3 sequence is CASSELLEFANTGELFF. Written as DNA, the CDR3 is TGTGCCAGCAGTGAATTATTGGAGTTCGCGAACACCGGGGAGCTGTTTTTT.

V gene TRBV12-3 or TRBV12-4 combines with J gene TRBJ1-5; D not resolved. With 6 bases removed from V and 12 bases from J, the gap between germline ends came to 12 bases. The CDR3 runs 11 residues. The CDR3 reads CASSSEVGQHF. The CDR3 DNA follows: TGTGCCAGCAGCTCAGAAGTGGGCCAGCATTTT.

The sample holds many counts of this clonotype. This chain links TRBV4-1 with TRBJ2-7, with TRBD1 matching 10 bases. V shed 0 bases and J 4 bases; nucleotides not matched to a gene: 6. Per the germline V gene, CDR1 is MGHRA and CDR2 is YSYEKL. This CDR3 comprises 16 residues. The CDR3 DNA follows: TGCGCCAGCAGCCAAGATGGCGGGACAGGGGAGTACGAGCAGTACTTC. Translating it yields CASSQDGGTGEYEQYF.

This sequence joins TRBV30 and TRBJ2-7; D possibly corresponds to TRBD2 (7 bases). This CDR3 region has 14 residues. Trimming took off 1 base at V and 5 bases at J, with 15 bases between the two ends. Germline loops: CDR1 GTSNPN, CDR2 SVGIG (reference sequence). In nucleotides, the CDR3 is TGTGCCTGGAGTGCCCACGGGGGGCGGAACGAGCAGTACTTC. This sequence encodes CAWSAHGGRNEQYF.

This clonotype was found many times. This chain links TRBV11-2 with TRBJ2-1; 15 nucleotides line up with TRBD2. V lost 5 bases, J lost 5 bases, and 7 bases stayed unmatched. In germline, CDR1 is SGHAT, CDR2 FQNNGV. This CDR3 has 17 amino acids. The CDR3 region is CASSPGTSGRKDNEQFF. The CDR3 DNA reads TGTGCCAGCAGCCCCGGGACTAGCGGGAGGAAGGACAATGAGCAGTTCTTC.

This clonotype was detected many times. The chain is built from TRBV7-9 and TRBJ2-5; the D is unclear. CDR1 and CDR2 from the germline V gene are SEHNR and FQNEAQ (reference sequence). The CDR3 sequence is 14 residues long. The V and J ends lost 5 bases and 5 bases respectively, with 15 bases between them. The CDR3 coding sequence is TGTGCCAGCAGCCCCCTTTCCTTATTGGAGACCCAGTACTTC. This codes for CASSPLSLLETQYF.

Worth noting for this clonotype: A clone one base away is much larger, so this may be a read error. CDR3 DNA: TGCGCCAGCAGCTTGTACCTTCAGGCGAAACTAGCGCAATACGAGCAGTACTTC. The encoded protein is CASSLYLQAKLAQYEQYF. The rearrangement joins TRBV5-1 to TRBJ2-7; 7 bases agree with TRBD2. V was clipped by 1 base and J by 4 bases; unmatched bases: 17. Germline lookup yields CDR1 SGHRS and CDR2 YFSETQ. The CDR3 runs to 18 residues.

There are many counts of this clonotype. The V gene is TRBV7-8, the J gene TRBJ1-1; D perhaps matches TRBD1 (5 bases). Trimming took 0 bases from V and 11 from J, leaving 16 bases between them. Germline V gene lookup returns CDR1 SGHVS and CDR2 FQNEAQ. This CDR3 has 14 residues. The CDR3 region is CASSLARDFSPAFF. CDR3 coding DNA: TGTGCCAGCAGCTTAGCCCGGGACTTCAGCCCCGCTTTCTTT.

This clonotype was counted at least ten times. This chain links TRBV15 with TRBJ2-7; D may be TRBD2 (6 bases). Germline CDR1 LNHNV, CDR2 YYDKDF (reference sequence). V dropped 3 bases and J dropped 6 bases, with 18 bases sitting between them. This CDR3 contains 15 residues. The CDR3 loop reads CATSRTGLVFSEQYF. The CDR3, as DNA: TGTGCCACCAGCAGGACGGGACTCGTTTTTTCCGAGCAGTACTTC.

This clonotype was counted many times. The chain combines TRBV7-3 with TRBJ1-1; D ambiguous. CDR3 length: 15 residues. The ends were cut back, 0 bases at V and 0 bases at J, with 8 bases in the middle. CDR1 and CDR2 from the germline V gene are SGHTA and FQGTGA. CDR3 amino acids: CASSLTPSLNTEAFF. CDR3 nucleotides: TGTGCCAGCAGCTTAACTCCCTCCCTGAACACTGAAGCTTTCTTT.

This clonotype was counted ten times or more. This chain joins TRBV12-3 or TRBV12-4 and TRBJ2-7; D is unresolved. The CDR3 is made up of 15 amino acids. With 3 bases removed from V and 0 bases from J, the gap between germline ends came to 12 bases. CDR3 nucleotides: TGTGCCAGCAGTTTGACCGAGATTAGCTCCTACGAGCAGTACTTC. It specifies CASSLTEISSYEQYF.

This clonotype was picked up many times. V usage is TRBV4-2 and J usage is TRBJ2-3; 9 nucleotides align to TRBD2. V shed 2 bases, J shed 4 bases, and the junction held 4 bases outside the gene matches. This CDR3 is 15 amino acids long. Germline CDR1 is LGHNA and CDR2 is YNFKEQ. The CDR3 DNA follows: TGTGCCAGCAGCCAACCCGGACTAGCGCCAGATACGCAGTATTTT. Translation gives CASSQPGLAPDTQYF.

The chain combines TRBV5-1 with TRBJ1-1; D is undetermined. Germline V gives CDR1 SGHRS, CDR2 YFSETQ. V dropped 3 bases and J dropped 0 bases, with 6 bases sitting between them. The CDR3 spans 13 residues. CDR3 amino acids: CASSSSLNTEAFF. The CDR3 DNA sequence: TGCGCCAGCAGCTCCTCTTTGAACACTGAAGCTTTCTTT.

The rearrangement joins TRBV7-2 to TRBJ2-1; no clear D. This CDR3 spans 16 amino acids. V lost 0 bases, J lost 1 base, and 10 bases lay in between. Germline assignment: CDR1 SGHTA and CDR2 FQGNSA. The CDR3, as DNA: TGTGCCAGCAGCTTAGCGATAGGGATGTCCTACAATGAGCAGTTCTTC. Its protein is CASSLAIGMSYNEQFF.

At least ten counts were recorded for this clonotype. The gene calls are TRBV27 and TRBJ2-1; 11 nucleotides align to TRBD2. The ends lost 5 bases at V and 3 bases at J; junction bases unmatched: 9. The CDR3 is 17 amino acids. Germline CDR1 MNHEY, CDR2 SMNVEV (reference sequence). The CDR3 reads CASSPVSGRASYNEQFF. CDR3 nucleotide sequence: TGTGCCAGCAGTCCGGTTAGCGGGAGGGCGAGCTACAATGAGCAGTTCTTC.

V gene TRBV18 combines with J gene TRBJ2-3; TRBD2 agrees at 10 bases. There are 17 residues in the CDR3. Germline-derived CDR1 and CDR2 are KGHSH and LQKENI. V lost 4 bases to trimming and J lost 4 bases; unmatched junction nucleotides: 11. CDR3 DNA: TGTGCCAGCTCACGGGTGATAGCGGGAGGAGCACCAGATACGCAGTATTTT. The encoded protein is CASSRVIAGGAPDTQYF.

This clonotype was recorded many times. The chain employs TRBV11-2 and TRBJ1-5; 7 bases fit TRBD1. V shed 3 bases, J shed 3 bases, and the junction held 5 bases outside the gene matches. Germline CDR1 SGHAT, CDR2 FQNNGV. The CDR3 has 15 residues. CDR3 bases: TGTGCCAGCAGCTTGGGGACAGCCAACAATCAGCCCCAGCATTTT. Protein sequence: CASSLGTANNQPQHF.